These 19 T cell receptor beta chains were all obtained from the same sample, sequenced in a study of identical twins. TCRdb ran MiXCR on the 5' RACE reads and lists one entry per CDR3 protein. The sample shows nearly 650,000 distinct CDR3 sequences, about 7.1% of them seen only once. In addition, the sample was reused for a study of yellow fever vaccine responses in identical twins.

Sequenced sample: PBMCs. The origin of the receptors is a woman between 18 and 29 years old in good health.

There are a few counts of this clonotype. V is TRBV5-1 and J is TRBJ1-2, with TRBD1 identical over 7 bases. Germline assignment: CDR1 SGHRS and CDR2 YFSETQ. With V trimmed by 7 bases and J by 7 bases, 10 bases remained unmatched. This CDR3 has 13 amino acids. The CDR3 sequence is CASATGAQGGYTF. CDR3 coding DNA: TGCGCCAGCGCCACAGGGGCTCAGGGTGGCTACACCTTC.

There are many counts of this clonotype. The chain joins TRBV11-1 to TRBJ2-2; 8 bases are a match to TRBD1. There are 18 residues in the CDR3. Germline trimming cut 3 bases from V and 0 bases from J; bases unmatched to any gene: 9. The germline CDR1 and CDR2 sequences are SGHAT and FQDESV (reference sequence). CDR3 DNA: TGTGCCAGCAGCTTGTTGGACAGGGTGGGGTCGAACACCGGGGAGCTGTTTTTT. Amino acid sequence: CASSLLDRVGSNTGELFF.

The chain couples TRBV29-1 to TRBJ2-1; 11 nucleotides line up with TRBD2. The germline V gene has CDR1 SQVTM and CDR2 ANQGSEA. This CDR3 region has 16 residues. Unmatched junction bases numbered 6, after V lost 0 bases and J lost 5 bases. Here the CDR3 reads CSVEDLAGGLNNEQFF. CDR3 nucleotides: TGCAGCGTTGAAGACCTAGCGGGAGGACTGAACAATGAGCAGTTCTTC.

This clonotype was observed a handful of times. The chain links TRBV20-1 to TRBJ1-4, with D uncertain. The CDR3 runs to 12 residues. V was trimmed by 7 bases and J by 5 bases, leaving 11 bases between them. CDR1 and CDR2 from the germline V gene are DFQATT and SNEGSKA (reference sequence). The CDR3 loop reads CSVRRTNEKLFF. CDR3 bases: TGCAGTGTGAGACGGACCAATGAAAAACTGTTTTTT.

The CDR3 bases are TGTGCCAGCAGCTCCTTCGATGAGCAGTTCTTC. Amino acids: CASSSFDEQFF. The V gene is TRBV11-2, the J gene TRBJ2-1; the D is unclear. This CDR3 is built from 11 residues. CDR1 is SGHAT, CDR2 FQNNGV, per germline. V lost 4 bases, J lost 8 bases, and 6 bases lay in between.

This clonotype was counted only a few times. The chain employs TRBV6-2 or TRBV6-3 and TRBJ2-3, with 7 bases matching TRBD1. CDR1 and CDR2 from the germline V gene are MNHEY and SVGEGT. J gave up 2 bases and V 7 bases, and 6 bases lay outside the gene matches. CDR3 length equals 14 residues. The CDR3 loop is CASNGQVTTDTQYF. The CDR3, as DNA: TGTGCCAGCAACGGACAGGTGACCACAGATACGCAGTATTTT.

V is TRBV5-6 and J is TRBJ2-6, with D unresolved. Per germline, CDR1 SGHDT and CDR2 YYEEEE. The V gene lost 5 bases and the J gene lost 0 bases, with 9 bases spanning the gap. This CDR3 region has 15 residues. As DNA, the CDR3 is TGTGCCAGCAGGTTGATAACCTCTGGGGCCAACGTCCTGACTTTC. Translation gives CASRLITSGANVLTF.

In its sample, this clonotype was seen a few times. The chain combines TRBV6-1 with TRBJ2-1; 10 bases map to TRBD2. The V gene's germline CDR1 is MNHNS and CDR2 SASEGT. This CDR3 is built from 17 residues. J was trimmed by 5 bases and V by 5 bases; bases with no gene match: 12. The DNA of the CDR3 is TGTGCCAGCAGTCAACCCAATAGCGGGGGGCTGAACAATGAGCAGTTCTTC. Protein product: CASSQPNSGGLNNEQFF.

This chain connects TRBV5-1 to TRBJ1-1, with D maybe TRBD1 (6 bases). Looked up from germline, CDR1 is SGHRS and CDR2 is YFSETQ. The CDR3 contains 16 residues. The ends were cut back, 1 base at V and 0 bases at J, with 13 bases in the middle. The CDR3 sequence is CASSLKGGVMNTEAFF. The CDR3 nucleotides are TGCGCCAGCAGCTTGAAAGGGGGGGTTATGAACACTGAAGCTTTCTTT.

This clonotype was detected only a few times. The chain links TRBV20-1 to TRBJ1-4; no reliable D call. CDR1 and CDR2 (germline): DFQATT, SNEGSKA (reference sequence). The CDR3 sequence is 11 residues long. Trimming took off 6 bases at V and 7 bases at J, with 9 bases between the two ends. CDR3 residues: CSALRGEKLFF. In DNA, the CDR3 is TGCAGTGCCCTCCGGGGTGAAAAACTGTTTTTT.

The chain joins TRBV20-1 to TRBJ2-1, with TRBD2 identical over 10 bases. The CDR3 runs to 14 residues. V trimming: 7 bases; J trimming: 6 bases; junction bases outside the gene matches: 9. Germline CDR1 is DFQATT and CDR2 is SNEGSKA (reference sequence). The CDR3 DNA reads as TGCAGTGGTTCAGCGGGGGGGCGGGGCAATGAGCAGTTCTTC. Its protein is CSGSAGGRGNEQFF.

The rearrangement uses TRBV12-3 or TRBV12-4 and TRBJ2-5, with 9 bases aligning to TRBD1. The CDR3 has 18 amino acids. J lost 1 base, V lost 9 bases, and 18 bases had no gene match. CDR3 nucleotide sequence: TGTGCCAGGAAACGGGGACAGGGTAGACAAGACCTCCAAGAGACCCAGTACTTC. Protein: CARKRGQGRQDLQETQYF.

The chain links TRBV6-2 or TRBV6-3 to TRBJ2-4, with D perhaps matching TRBD2 (6 bases). The CDR3 has 16 residues. Germline V lookup: CDR1 MNHEY, CDR2 SVGEGT. Deletions cut 8 bases from V and 3 bases from J, with 20 bases between. For the CDR3, the DNA is TGTGCCAGCGCGCCAAAGGGTCGGGGGATCAAAAACATTCAGTACTTC. Translation gives CASAPKGRGIKNIQYF.

This clonotype was detected many times. The J gene is TRBJ2-5, the V gene TRBV12-3 or TRBV12-4, with 7 bases lining up with TRBD2. Unmatched junction bases numbered 5, after V lost 8 bases and J lost 2 bases. The CDR3 covers 13 residues. Here the CDR3 reads CASGRALQETQYF. CDR3 bases: TGTGCCAGCGGGAGGGCGTTACAAGAGACCCAGTACTTC.

This clonotype was picked up many times. This chain connects TRBV10-3 to TRBJ2-1; D call uncertain. The CDR3 has 14 residues. V was pared by 10 bases and J by 8 bases, with 21 bases between. CDR1 is ENHRY and CDR2 is SYGVKD in the germline V gene. Here the CDR3 reads CATFGAEKTDEQFF. The DNA for the CDR3 is TGTGCCACTTTCGGCGCAGAGAAGACTGATGAGCAGTTCTTC.

This clonotype has just a few counts. The chain links TRBV4-1 to TRBJ1-3; no firm D call. The CDR3 consists of 21 residues. Trimming left V 2 bases short and J 3 bases short, with 29 bases between. Germline CDR1 reads MGHRA; CDR2 reads YSYEKL. The CDR3 protein is CASSQLPTRAKGLVFGNTIYF. CDR3 DNA sequence: TGCGCCAGCAGCCAATTGCCTACCCGGGCCAAAGGCTTAGTCTTTGGAAACACCATATATTTT.

The chain links TRBV12-3 or TRBV12-4 to TRBJ2-6; TRBD1 matches at 8 bases. This CDR3 is 17 amino acids long. With 11 bases clipped from V and 2 bases from J, the junction kept 14 bases outside the gene matches. CDR3 sequence reads: CACCKQGVVAGANVLTF. The CDR3 DNA follows: TGTGCCTGCTGCAAACAGGGGGTGGTGGCTGGGGCCAACGTCCTGACTTTC.

This sequence joins TRBV3-1 and TRBJ1-1; the D gene is possibly TRBD1 (5 bases). V lost 1 base and J 5 bases, leaving 14 bases between the germline ends. Per the germline V gene, CDR1 is LGHDT and CDR2 is YNNKEL (reference sequence). The CDR3 sequence is 15 residues long. The CDR3 sequence: CASSQGGRGGTEAFF. The CDR3 bases are TGTGCCAGCAGCCAAGGAGGGCGGGGGGGGACTGAAGCTTTCTTT. Full variable domain (rest looked up from reference TRBV3-1 and TRBJ1-1): DTAVSQTPKYLVTQMGNDKSIKCEQNLGHDTMYWYKQDSKKFLKIMFSYNNKELIINETVPNRFSPKSPDKAHLNLHINSLELGDSAVYFCASSQGGRGGTEAFFGQGTRLTVV.

This clonotype has only a few counts. This sequence joins TRBV6-6 and TRBJ1-1; D unclear. Trimming pared 2 bases from V and 3 bases from J, leaving 7 bases between. CDR3 length equals 13 residues. Germline V lookup: CDR1 MNHNY, CDR2 SVGAGI (reference sequence). The CDR3 DNA reads TGTGCCAGCAGTTACAGGTCACACACTGAAGCTTTCTTT. Protein sequence: CASSYRSHTEAFF.